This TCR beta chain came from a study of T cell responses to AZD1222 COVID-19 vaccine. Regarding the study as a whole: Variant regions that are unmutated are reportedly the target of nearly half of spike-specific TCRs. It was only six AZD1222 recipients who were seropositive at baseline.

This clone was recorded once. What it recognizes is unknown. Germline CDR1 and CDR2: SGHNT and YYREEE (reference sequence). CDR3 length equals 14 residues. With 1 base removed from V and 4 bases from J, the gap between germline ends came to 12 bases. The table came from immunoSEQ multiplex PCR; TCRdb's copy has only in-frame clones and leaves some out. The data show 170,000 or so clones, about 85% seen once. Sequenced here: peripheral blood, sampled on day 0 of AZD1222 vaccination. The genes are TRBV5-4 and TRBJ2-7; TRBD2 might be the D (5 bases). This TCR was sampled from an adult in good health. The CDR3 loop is CASSLIGNKYEQYF. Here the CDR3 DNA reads TGTGCCAGCAGCTTGATCGGGAACAAGTACGAGCAGTACTTC.